Below, one TCR beta chain is given with its context. Its specificity is unknown. The data stem from a study of lymphopenia after photon versus proton radiotherapy. Broader study findings: Larger post-nadir TCR diversity loss correlated inversely with survival in deceased patients. Oligoclonal CD8+ Temra expansion after nadir drove photon patients' diversity drop. Authors raise, but do not show, better survival with proton therapy. Proton therapy kept repertoires fairly stable, unlike photons, which gained effector/memory cells.

Sequencing used immunoSEQ multiplex PCR; TCRdb keeps in-frame clones, though not all of them. The table has approximately 30,000 clones, roughly four fifths seen once; the top ten hold around a third. The sequenced sample was peripheral blood, obtained from a patient treated with photon-based radiotherapy. This receptor was taken from a man aged 45-65 years with gastric cancer.

This CDR3 reads CASSQAGGQKDTQYF. The CDR3 DNA reads as TGTGCCAGCAGCCAAGCGGGGGGGCAGAAAGATACGCAGTATTTT. The chain combines TRBV5-4 with TRBJ2-3, with 10 bases that match TRBD2. Germline CDR1 and CDR2: SGHNT and YYREEE (reference sequence). CDR3 length: 15 residues. J gave up 5 bases and V 4 bases, and 7 bases lay outside the gene matches.